This paragraph covers one TCR beta chain sequence. The specificity of this receptor is unknown. Base qualities are not recorded, but no much larger clone differs from it by a single base. The data were obtained in a study of cytomegalovirus exposure and HLA in healthy donors (dated by TCRdb to 2016 to 2017). Turning to the overall study: An earlier analysis of approximately 550 of the donors reported 250 to 350 Gb of sequence data and about 100 million unique TCR beta sequences from about 179 million T cells. Roughly 300 gigabases of sequencing data and approximately 91 million unique TCR sequences made up an early release that covered 500 to 700 HLA-typed donors. Among the roughly 380 genotyped donors, approximately 81% belonged to the genetic ancestry cluster associated with self-reported Caucasian donors. The study aimed to test whether cataloging public T cell receptors could reveal signatures of past pathogen exposure. The study profiled the T cell repertoires of approximately 700 subjects by immunosequencing and related them to cytomegalovirus serostatus. Besides the first cohort of 550 to 750 subjects, a separate validation cohort made up of roughly 130 different subjects was used. High-throughput TCR immunosequencing, statistical association of individual TCRs with disease status, and machine learning were combined to predict cytomegalovirus infection status. A later analysis re-analyzed previously published TCR beta repertoires from 500 to 700 donors and added high-resolution HLA genotyping to study TCR occurrence patterns. The later analysis used no new phenotypic data to find candidate immune exposures, relying instead on TCR beta sequences and their occurrence across donors. To decide whether each TCR beta V gene segment behaved as functional or pseudogenic, an earlier analysis of some 600 of the donors relied on high-throughput TCR beta sequencing. Donor age, sex, ethnicity and CMV serostatus were collected together with the repertoire data. Genome-wide SNP genotypes for about 60% of the roughly 700 donors were used in a later genetic analysis, which treated that subset as a discovery cohort. Every discovery cohort repertoire had been produced on one sequencing platform. HLA typing covered class I and class II loci at four-digit resolution. Typing coverage varied by locus: roughly 620-640 donors for A, B, C, DRB1 and DQB1; around 560 for DQA1; 606 for DPA1; more than 450 for DPB1. About five DR-DQ haplotypes were treated as single units for association and clustering because of strong linkage in the cohort. Among about 410 genotyped donors of the cohort, an average of around 220,000 unique TCR beta nucleotide sequences was sequenced per donor, of which about 20% were non-productive.

In total, 666 healthy bone marrow donors made up the cohort. Cohort members were all nominally healthy when sampled, although unrecorded immune exposures were likely present. The donor tested CMV seropositive and was one of the 289 seropositive cohort members. A peripheral blood sample was collected from each donor, and TCR beta sequencing was performed on peripheral blood mononuclear cells. Genomic DNA was extracted from the blood cell samples with the Qiagen DNeasy Blood Extraction Kit. Results and caveats for the whole study, not just this receptor: Compared with the roughly 700-donor mean, donors in an Asian-associated ancestry cluster had fewer N-insertions in productive TCRs, according to a later genetic analysis. A few of the identified cytomegalovirus-associated TCR beta chains were confirmed in vitro to be specific for cytomegalovirus antigens. In an earlier analysis of around 600 of the donors, most TCR beta V segments were observed in productive rearrangements about 87% or about 30% of the time, broadly matching IMGT annotations. This cohort had only TCR beta chains sequenced, and the lack of alpha or paired-chain data limited which features could be detected. Presence/absence analyses assumed roughly uniform sequencing depth across donors, an assumption that may not hold. The study gave a list of 150 to 200 TCR beta chains associated with cytomegalovirus. A further reported finding was that TCR beta sequences accurately predicted the HLA-A and HLA-B alleles for most subjects in the first cohort. Because counts were too low, roughly 18 rarely observed V segments, including chromosome 9 orphons, were left out of the earlier analysis of about 620 of the donors. Across donors, most TCR sequences were observed very rarely, whereas some public TCRs were present in many individuals. A later analysis associated around 16,000 TCR beta sequences with specific HLA alleles at a false discovery rate of 0.05. CMV serostatus was the only immune exposure information available for the cohort. The authors suggested that the approach could potentially be generalized to other disease states and immunological phenotypes. Linkage disequilibrium might explain the correlated functional status among segregating V segments, but an unknown experimental factor could not be excluded. A later analysis found that HLA-associated TCR beta chains were more clonally expanded and had lower generation probabilities than equally common non-associated chains. According to a later analysis, parvovirus B19, influenza, CMV and Epstein-Barr virus appeared linked to several top co-occurrence clusters. A cluster of highly shared sequence variants was judged likely to represent a technical artifact of the sequencing pipeline. An association between a missense DCLRE1C variant and V-gene and J-gene trimming of TCR beta chains was found in a later genetic analysis and replicated in an independent cohort. HLA typing was unavailable for some donors at each locus, so association tests used only the typed subset. A later analysis found that most CMV-associated TCR beta chains appeared HLA-restricted, with HLA associations seemingly driven largely by CMV exposure. A later analysis found that TCR association rates varied across HLA loci, with DRB1 alleles showing the most associated TCRs and HLA-C alleles the fewest. The classifier was reported to diagnose cytomegalovirus status with high specificity and sensitivity in both the original cohort and the validation cohort. Strong co-occurrence of HLA alleles, especially DR and DQ, made assigning TCR associations to individual alleles difficult.

Library creation used the immunoSEQ multiplex PCR assay. A mixture of 60 forward primers for TCR Vbeta segments and 13 reverse primers for TCR Jbeta segments was used in the multiplex PCR. The CDR3 region of rearranged TCR beta genes was amplified from genomic DNA with a multiplex PCR assay. The Illumina HiSeq System was used to sequence the amplified TCR beta libraries as 87-base-pair reads. The paper's processing steps were these. A later analysis counted 75 million to 100 million unique TCR beta chains across the 666 repertoires, and 10 million to 12 million of these chains were shared by at least two donors. A nearest-neighbor algorithm error-corrected the raw reads and collapsed the reads into unique sequences, merging closely related sequences to remove PCR and sequencing errors. To assign V, D and J gene segments, CDR3 sequences were aligned to IMGT reference sequences. For a sequence to be retained, a match of at least six nucleotides to both a V gene segment and a J gene segment was required. A rearrangement counted as productive if the CDR3 had no stop codons and remained in frame with V and J, and every other rearrangement counted as non-productive. CDR3 was defined according to IMGT convention as the region running from the second conserved V-encoded cysteine to the conserved J-encoded phenylalanine. In an earlier analysis of more than 550 of the donors, sequences lacking an unambiguous match to a single V gene segment were excluded. In an earlier analysis of 500 to 750 of the donors, V segments were called functional above 56.7% productive rearrangements and were called segregating when the between-donor standard deviation exceeded 5%. A statistical classification framework was built for diagnosing cytomegalovirus status from the catalog of TCR beta chain sequences. V and J gene assignment, in a later analysis, came from comparing TCR nucleotide sequences with IMGT/GENE-DB human TR gene sequences. Using the TCRdist pipeline, a later analysis assigned CDR3 sequences along with most-parsimonious VDJ recombination scenarios. A later analysis defined each TCR beta chain by its CDR3 amino acid sequence plus V-gene family, and excluded reads lacking a unique V-gene family. In a later analysis, around 650 highly shared, low-generation-probability nucleotide sequences were removed to address suspected cross-contamination and a sequencing artifact. In a later analysis, a clonal expansion index for each public chain was calculated from normalized within-repertoire ranks of inferred template counts. In a later analysis, generation probabilities were computed using a VDJ recombination model fitted to out-of-frame rearrangements, and the results were checked against IGoR. In a later analysis, hypergeometric tests were used to score TCR-TCR, TCR-HLA and TCR-CMV co-occurrence, with a repertoire-size bias correction applied to TCR pairs. In a later analysis, false discovery rates were estimated by permuting HLA or CMV assignments 20 times. In a later analysis, co-occurring TCRs were grouped using DBSCAN, with TCRdist sequence similarity added in when clustering inside HLA-allele-positive subsets. Repertoires with fewer than 30,000 or more than 120,000 public chains, plus five repertoires with anomalous nucleotide sharing, were excluded from co-occurrence clustering. Imported from immuneACCESS, the table was reduced by TCRdb to in-frame sequences with V and J called. These copies leave out some clones; in studies compared against another copy, an unresolved V gene accounts for under half, and the cause of the remainder is not known. That table gives V, J and clone size, and the DNA gave D and trimming. The sample contains around 100,000 clones, roughly 71% of them found a single time. Approximately 10% of the sample belongs to the ten largest clones.

The sample taken for sequencing was PBMCs. The receptor was derived from a man aged 40-50 years in good health and CMV-seropositive.

The base sequence is TGTGCCAGCAGGGCCTCGAGGGCAACTAATGAAAAACTGTTTTTT. Its translation is CASRASRATNEKLFF. The rearranged segments are TRBV7-2 and TRBJ1-4, with the D gene not clear enough to name. From its cysteine to its phenylalanine, the CDR3 spans 15 amino acids. The sequence is cut down to CDR3 DNA, 45 bases in frame from base 1. The germline V gene supplies CDR1 SGHTA and CDR2 FQGNSA. V loses 6 bases of germline sequence and J loses 0 bases, and the interval between the two ends is 11 bases. This CDR3, with the reference TRBV7-2 and TRBJ1-4 proteins standing in past its ends, gives the full variable domain GAGVSQSPSNKVTEKGKDVELRCDPISGHTALYWYRQSLGQGLEFLIYFQGNSAPDKSGLPSDRFSAERTGGSVSTLTIQRTQQEDSAVYLCASRASRATNEKLFFGSGTQLSVL.